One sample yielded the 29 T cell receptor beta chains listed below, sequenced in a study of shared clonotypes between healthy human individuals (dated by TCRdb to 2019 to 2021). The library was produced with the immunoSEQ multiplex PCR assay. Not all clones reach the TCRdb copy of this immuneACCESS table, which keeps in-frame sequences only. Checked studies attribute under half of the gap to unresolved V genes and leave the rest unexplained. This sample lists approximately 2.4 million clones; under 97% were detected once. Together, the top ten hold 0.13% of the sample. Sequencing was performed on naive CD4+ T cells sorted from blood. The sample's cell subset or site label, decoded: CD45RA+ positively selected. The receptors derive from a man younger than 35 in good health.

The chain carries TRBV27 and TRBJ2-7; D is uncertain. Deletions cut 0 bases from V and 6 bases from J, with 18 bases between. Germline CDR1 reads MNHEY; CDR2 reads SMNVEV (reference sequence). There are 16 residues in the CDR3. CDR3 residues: CASSLSKDLRRSEQYF. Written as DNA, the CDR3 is TGTGCCAGCAGTTTATCGAAGGACCTCCGAAGGAGCGAGCAGTACTTC.

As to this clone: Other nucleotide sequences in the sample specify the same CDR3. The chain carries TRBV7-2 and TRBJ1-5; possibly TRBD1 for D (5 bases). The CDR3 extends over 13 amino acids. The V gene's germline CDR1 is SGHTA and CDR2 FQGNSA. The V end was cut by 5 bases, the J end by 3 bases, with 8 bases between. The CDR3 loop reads CASSPGTNQPQHF. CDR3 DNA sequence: TGTGCCAGCAGCCCGGGGACCAATCAGCCCCAGCATTTT.

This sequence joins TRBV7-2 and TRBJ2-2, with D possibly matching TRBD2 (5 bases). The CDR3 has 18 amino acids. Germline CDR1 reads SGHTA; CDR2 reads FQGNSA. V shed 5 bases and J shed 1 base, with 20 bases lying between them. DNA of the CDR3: TGTGCCAGCAGCCCCGGCGGGCCTCTCGAAATGAACACCGGGGAGCTGTTTTTT. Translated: CASSPGGPLEMNTGELFF.

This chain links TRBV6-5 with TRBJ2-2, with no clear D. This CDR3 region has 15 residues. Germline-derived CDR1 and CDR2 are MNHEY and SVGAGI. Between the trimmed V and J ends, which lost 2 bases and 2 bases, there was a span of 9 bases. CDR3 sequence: CASSYGSSNTGELFF. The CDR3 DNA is TGTGCCAGCAGTTACGGCAGCTCTAACACCGGGGAGCTGTTTTTT.

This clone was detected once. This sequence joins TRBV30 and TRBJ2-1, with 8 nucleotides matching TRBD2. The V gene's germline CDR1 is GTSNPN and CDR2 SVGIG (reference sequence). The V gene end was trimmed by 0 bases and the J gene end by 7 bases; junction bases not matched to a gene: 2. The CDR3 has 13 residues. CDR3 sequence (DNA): TGTGCCTGGAGTGTAGGCGGGGGGAATGAGCAGTTCTTC. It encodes CAWSVGGGNEQFF.

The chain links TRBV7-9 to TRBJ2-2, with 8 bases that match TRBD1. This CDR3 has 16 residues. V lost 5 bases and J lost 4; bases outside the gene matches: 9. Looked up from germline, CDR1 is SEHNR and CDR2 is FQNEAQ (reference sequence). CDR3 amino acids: CASSDYQGAATGELFF. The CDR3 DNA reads TGTGCCAGCAGCGATTACCAGGGGGCTGCCACCGGGGAGCTGTTTTTT. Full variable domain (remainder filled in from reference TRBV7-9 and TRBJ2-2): DTGVSQNPRHKITKRGQNVTFRCDPISEHNRLYWYRQTLGQGPEFLTYFQNEAQLEKSRLLSDRFSAERPKGSFSTLEIQRTEQGDSAMYLCASSDYQGAATGELFFGEGSRLTVL.

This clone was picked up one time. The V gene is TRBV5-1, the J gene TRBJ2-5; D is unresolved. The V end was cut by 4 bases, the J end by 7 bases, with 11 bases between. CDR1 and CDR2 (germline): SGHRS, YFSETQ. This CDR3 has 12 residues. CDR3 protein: CASSEEWGTQYF. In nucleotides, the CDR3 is TGCGCCAGCAGCGAAGAATGGGGGACCCAGTACTTC.

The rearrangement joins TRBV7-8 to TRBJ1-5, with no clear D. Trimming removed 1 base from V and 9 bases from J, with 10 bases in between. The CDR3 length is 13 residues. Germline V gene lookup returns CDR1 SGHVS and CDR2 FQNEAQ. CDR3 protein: CASSLEGGVPQHF. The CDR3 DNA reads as TGTGCCAGCAGCTTAGAGGGTGGTGTGCCCCAGCATTTT.

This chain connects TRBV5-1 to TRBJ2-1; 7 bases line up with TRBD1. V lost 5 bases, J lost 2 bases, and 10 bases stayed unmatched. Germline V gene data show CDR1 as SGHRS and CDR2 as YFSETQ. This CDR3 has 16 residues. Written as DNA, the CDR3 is TGCGCCAGCAGACGTACAGGGGATAGCACCTACAATGAGCAGTTCTTC. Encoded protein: CASRRTGDSTYNEQFF.

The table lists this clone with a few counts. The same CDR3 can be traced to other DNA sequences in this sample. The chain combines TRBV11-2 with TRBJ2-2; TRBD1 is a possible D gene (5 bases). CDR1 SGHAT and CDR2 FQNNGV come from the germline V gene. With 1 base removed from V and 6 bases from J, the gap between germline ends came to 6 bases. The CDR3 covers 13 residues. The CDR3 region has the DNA TGTGCCAGCAGCTTAGCAGGGCCCGGGGAGCTGTTTTTT. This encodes CASSLAGPGELFF.

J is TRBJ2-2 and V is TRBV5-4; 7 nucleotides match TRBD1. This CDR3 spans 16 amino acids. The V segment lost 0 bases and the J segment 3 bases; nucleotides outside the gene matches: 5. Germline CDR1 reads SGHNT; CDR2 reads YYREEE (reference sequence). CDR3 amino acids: CASSLGTGPDTGELFF. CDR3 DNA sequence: TGTGCCAGCAGCTTGGGGACAGGCCCCGACACCGGGGAGCTGTTTTTT.

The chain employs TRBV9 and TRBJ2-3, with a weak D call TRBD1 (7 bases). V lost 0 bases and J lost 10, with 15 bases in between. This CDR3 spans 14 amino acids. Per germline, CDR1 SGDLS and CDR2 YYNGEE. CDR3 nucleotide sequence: TGTGCCAGCAGCGTAGAATGGAGGGGGACAGCGCAGTATTTT. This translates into CASSVEWRGTAQYF.

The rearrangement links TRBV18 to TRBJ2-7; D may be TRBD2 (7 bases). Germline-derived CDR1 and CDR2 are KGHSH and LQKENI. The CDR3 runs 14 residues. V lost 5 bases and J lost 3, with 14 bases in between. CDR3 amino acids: CASSKEGGNYEQYF. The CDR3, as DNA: TGTGCCAGCTCAAAAGAGGGGGGGAACTACGAGCAGTACTTC.

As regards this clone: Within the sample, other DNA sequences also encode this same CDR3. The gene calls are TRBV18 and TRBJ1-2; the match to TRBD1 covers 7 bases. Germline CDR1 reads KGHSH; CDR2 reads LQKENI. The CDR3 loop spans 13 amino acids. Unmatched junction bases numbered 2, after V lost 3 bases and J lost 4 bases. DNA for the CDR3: TGTGCCAGCTCACCTCCAGGGGGCTATGGCTACACCTTC. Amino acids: CASSPPGGYGYTF.

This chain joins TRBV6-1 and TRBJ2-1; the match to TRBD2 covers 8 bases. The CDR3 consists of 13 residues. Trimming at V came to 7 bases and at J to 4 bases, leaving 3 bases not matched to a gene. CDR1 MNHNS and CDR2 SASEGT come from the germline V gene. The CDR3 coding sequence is TGTGCCAGCAAAGCGGGGGCGTACAATGAGCAGTTCTTC. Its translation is CASKAGAYNEQFF.

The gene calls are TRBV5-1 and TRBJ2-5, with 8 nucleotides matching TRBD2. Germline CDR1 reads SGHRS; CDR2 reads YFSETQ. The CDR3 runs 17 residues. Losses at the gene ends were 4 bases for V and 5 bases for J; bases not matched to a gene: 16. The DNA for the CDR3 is TGCGCCAGCAGCCCCGGGGGGGGGCAATTCTCCGGGGAGACCCAGTACTTC. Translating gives CASSPGGGQFSGETQYF. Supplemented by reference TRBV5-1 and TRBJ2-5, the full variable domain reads KAGVTQTPRYLIKTRGQQVTLSCSPISGHRSVSWYQQTPGQGLQFLFEYFSETQRNKGNFPGRFSGRQFSNSRSEMNVSTLELGDSALYLCASSPGGGQFSGETQYFGPGTRLLVL.

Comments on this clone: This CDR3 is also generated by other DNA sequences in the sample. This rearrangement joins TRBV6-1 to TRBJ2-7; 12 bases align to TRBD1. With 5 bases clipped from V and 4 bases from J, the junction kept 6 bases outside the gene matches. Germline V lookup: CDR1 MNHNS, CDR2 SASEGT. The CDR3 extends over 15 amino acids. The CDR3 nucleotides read TGTGCCAGCAGTTCACCGGGACAGGGGGCATACGAGCAGTACTTC. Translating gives CASSSPGQGAYEQYF.

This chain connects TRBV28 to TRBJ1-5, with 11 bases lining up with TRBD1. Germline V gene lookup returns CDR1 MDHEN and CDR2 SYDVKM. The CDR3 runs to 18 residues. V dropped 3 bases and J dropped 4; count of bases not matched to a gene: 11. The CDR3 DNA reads TGTGCCAGCAGTTTCTCCTGGACAGGGGGCTTCGGGAATCAGCCCCAGCATTTT. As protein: CASSFSWTGGFGNQPQHF.

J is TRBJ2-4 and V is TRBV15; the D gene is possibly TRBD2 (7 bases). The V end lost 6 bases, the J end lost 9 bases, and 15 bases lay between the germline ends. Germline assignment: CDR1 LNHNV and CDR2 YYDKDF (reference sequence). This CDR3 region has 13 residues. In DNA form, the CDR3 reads TGTGCCACCAGGGGGGGGCAGGGTGGCATTCAGTACTTC. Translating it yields CATRGGQGGIQYF.

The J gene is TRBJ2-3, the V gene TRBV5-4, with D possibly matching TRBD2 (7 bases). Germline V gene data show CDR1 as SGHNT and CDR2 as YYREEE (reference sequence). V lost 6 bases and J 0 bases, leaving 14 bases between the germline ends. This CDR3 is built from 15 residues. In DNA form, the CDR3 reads TGTGCCAGCACACGCGGGGGCATTAGCACAGATACGCAGTATTTT. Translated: CASTRGGISTDTQYF.

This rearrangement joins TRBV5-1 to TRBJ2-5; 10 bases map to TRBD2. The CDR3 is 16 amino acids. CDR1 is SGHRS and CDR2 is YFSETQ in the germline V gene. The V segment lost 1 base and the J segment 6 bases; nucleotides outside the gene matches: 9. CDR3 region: CASSLSPSGSVKTQYF. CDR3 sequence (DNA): TGCGCCAGCAGCTTGTCTCCTAGCGGGAGTGTGAAGACCCAGTACTTC.

The CDR3 DNA sequence: TGCGCCAGCAGCCAAGATCCCAAAGTTTTAGCGGCTTACAATGAGCAGTTCTTC. It yields the protein CASSQDPKVLAAYNEQFF. V is TRBV4-3 and J is TRBJ2-1; the D gene is possibly TRBD2 (6 bases). CDR3 length: 18 amino acids. Looked up from germline, CDR1 is LGHNA and CDR2 is YSLEER. The V end lost 0 bases, the J end lost 4 bases, and 19 bases lay between the germline ends.

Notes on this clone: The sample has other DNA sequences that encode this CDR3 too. CDR3 sequence: CASSFNEETQYF. The CDR3 DNA reads as TGCGCCAGCAGCTTTAACGAAGAGACCCAGTACTTC. The chain has TRBV5-1 and TRBJ2-5; D gene ambiguous. CDR3 size: 12 residues. V gave up 2 bases and J gave up 3 bases, with 5 bases separating them. The germline gives CDR1 SGHRS, CDR2 YFSETQ.

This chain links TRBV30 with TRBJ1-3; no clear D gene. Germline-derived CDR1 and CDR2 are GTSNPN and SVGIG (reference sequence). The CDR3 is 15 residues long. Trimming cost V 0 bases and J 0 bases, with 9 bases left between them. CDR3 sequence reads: CAWSVRMDSGNTIYF. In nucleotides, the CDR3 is TGTGCCTGGAGTGTACGAATGGACTCTGGAAACACCATATATTTT.

DNA for the CDR3: TGTGCCTGGAGTGCCGGGACAGGGAAGAATCAGCCCCAGCATTTT. This sequence encodes CAWSAGTGKNQPQHF. This rearrangement joins TRBV30 to TRBJ1-5, with 9 positions matching TRBD1. V shed 1 base and J 4 bases; nucleotides not matched to a gene: 5. The CDR3 extends over 15 amino acids. Germline values: CDR1 GTSNPN, CDR2 SVGIG (reference sequence).

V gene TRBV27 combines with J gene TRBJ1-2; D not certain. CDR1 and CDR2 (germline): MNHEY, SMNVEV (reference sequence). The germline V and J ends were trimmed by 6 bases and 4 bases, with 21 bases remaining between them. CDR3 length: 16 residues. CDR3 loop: CASSTRRTERSYGYTF. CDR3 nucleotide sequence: TGTGCCAGCAGCACCCGTCGGACGGAGCGTAGCTATGGCTACACCTTC.

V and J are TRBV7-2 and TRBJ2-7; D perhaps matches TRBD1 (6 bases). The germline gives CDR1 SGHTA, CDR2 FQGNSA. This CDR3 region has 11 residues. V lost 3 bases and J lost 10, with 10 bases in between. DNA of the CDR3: TGTGCCAGCAGCTTCAGGGGTGTCCAGTACTTC. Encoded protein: CASSFRGVQYF.

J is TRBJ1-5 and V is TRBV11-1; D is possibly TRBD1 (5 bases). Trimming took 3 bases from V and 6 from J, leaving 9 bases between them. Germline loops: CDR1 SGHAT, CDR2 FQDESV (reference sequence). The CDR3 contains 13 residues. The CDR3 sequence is CASSLGVGQPQHF. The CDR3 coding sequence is TGTGCCAGCAGCTTGGGGGTCGGTCAGCCCCAGCATTTT.

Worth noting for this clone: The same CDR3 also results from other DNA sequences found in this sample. CDR3 bases: TGTGCCAGCAGTGAAGCCGGCTATGGCTACACCTTC. It specifies CASSEAGYGYTF. The chain uses TRBV2 and TRBJ1-2; D gene unclear. CDR1 and CDR2 from the germline V gene are SNHLY and FYNNEI. The CDR3 is made up of 12 amino acids. With 0 bases removed from V and 4 bases from J, the gap between germline ends came to 3 bases.